The clone carrying this T cell receptor (beta chain) was picked up one time. This sample is drawn from a study of T cell changes during pregnancy in multiple sclerosis. Germline CDR1 is KGHSH and CDR2 is LQKENI. V was trimmed by 3 bases and J by 4 bases, leaving 16 bases between them. The CDR3 length is 15 residues. The assay was immunoSEQ multiplex PCR, and TCRdb's table has in-frame clones only and misses some. The profile shows around 100,000 clones, around 92% of them singletons. The genes are TRBV18 and TRBJ2-7; a weak D match, TRBD1 (5 bases). The clonotype comes from a female donor with multiple sclerosis, enrolled in a pregnancy study. Material: peripheral blood, obtained after pregnancy. The CDR3 nucleotides read TGTGCCAGCTCACCGATAGGGGTGCCCTCTTACGAGCAGTACTTC. Translation gives CASSPIGVPSYEQYF.